The present TCR beta chain was sequenced within a study of cytomegalovirus exposure and HLA in healthy donors. Primers included in the PCR were 60 Vbeta and 13 Jbeta primers. Libraries were prepared by immunoSEQ multiplex PCR; TCRdb keeps only in-frame clonotypes and omits some of them. There are more than 150,000 clones in the sample; approximately 85% occur only once, and about 2.4% lies in the top ten. Trimming at V came to 0 bases and at J to 3 bases, leaving 4 bases not matched to a gene. The germline V gene encodes CDR1 MGHRA and CDR2 YSYEKL. This CDR3 has 15 amino acids. The chain uses TRBV4-1 and TRBJ2-7, with 8 bases lining up with TRBD1. The source of this sequence is a woman younger than 30 in good health and CMV-seronegative. The sequenced sample was PBMCs. CDR3 in amino acids: CASSQEWTGFYEQYF. In nucleotides, the CDR3 is TGCGCCAGCAGCCAAGAGTGGACAGGGTTCTACGAGCAGTACTTC.